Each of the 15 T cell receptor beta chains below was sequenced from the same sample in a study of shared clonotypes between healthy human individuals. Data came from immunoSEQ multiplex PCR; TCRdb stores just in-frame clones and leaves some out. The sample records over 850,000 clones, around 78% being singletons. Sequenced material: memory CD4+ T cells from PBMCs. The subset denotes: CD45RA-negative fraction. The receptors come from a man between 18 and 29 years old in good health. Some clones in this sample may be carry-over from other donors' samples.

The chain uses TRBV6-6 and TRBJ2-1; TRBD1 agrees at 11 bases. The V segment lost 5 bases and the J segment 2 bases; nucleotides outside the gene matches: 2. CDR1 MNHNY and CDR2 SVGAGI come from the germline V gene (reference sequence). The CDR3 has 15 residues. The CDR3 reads CASSPGQGAYNEQFF. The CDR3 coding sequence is TGTGCCAGCAGTCCGGGACAGGGGGCCTACAATGAGCAGTTCTTC.

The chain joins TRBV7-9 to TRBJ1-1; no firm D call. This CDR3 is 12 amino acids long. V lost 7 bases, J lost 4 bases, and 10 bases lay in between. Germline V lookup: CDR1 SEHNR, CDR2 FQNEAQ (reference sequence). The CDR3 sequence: CASITAGTEAFF. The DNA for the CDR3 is TGTGCCAGCATCACCGCGGGCACTGAAGCTTTCTTT.

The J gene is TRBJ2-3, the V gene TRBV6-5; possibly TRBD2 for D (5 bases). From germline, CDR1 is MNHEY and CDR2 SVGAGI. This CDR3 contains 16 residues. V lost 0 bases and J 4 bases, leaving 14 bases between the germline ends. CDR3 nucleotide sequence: TGTGCCAGCAGTTACTCGAGATTAGAGGGCGCAGATACGCAGTATTTT. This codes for CASSYSRLEGADTQYF.

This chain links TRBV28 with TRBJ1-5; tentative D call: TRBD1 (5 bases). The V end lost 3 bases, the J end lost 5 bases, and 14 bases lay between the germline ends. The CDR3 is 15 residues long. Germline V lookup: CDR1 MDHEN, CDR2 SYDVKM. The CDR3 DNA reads TGTGCCAGCAGTTTTTTGTCCAGGGCGTATCAGCCCCAGCATTTT. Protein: CASSFLSRAYQPQHF.

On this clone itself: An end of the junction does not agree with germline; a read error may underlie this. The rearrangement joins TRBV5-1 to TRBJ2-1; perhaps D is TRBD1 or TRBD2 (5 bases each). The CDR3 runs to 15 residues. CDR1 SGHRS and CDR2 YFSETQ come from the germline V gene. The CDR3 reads CASRLGTSSYNEQFF. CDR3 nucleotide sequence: TGCGCCAGCAGGTTGGGGACCAGCTCCTACAATGAGCAGTTCTTC.

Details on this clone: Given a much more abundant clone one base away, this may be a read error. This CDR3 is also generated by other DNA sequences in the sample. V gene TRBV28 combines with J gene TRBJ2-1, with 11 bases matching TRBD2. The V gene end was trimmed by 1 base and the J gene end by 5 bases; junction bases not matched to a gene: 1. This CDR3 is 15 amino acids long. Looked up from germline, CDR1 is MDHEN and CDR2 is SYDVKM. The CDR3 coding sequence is TGTGCCAGCAGTTTATCTAGCGGGAGGAACAATGAGCAGTTCTTC. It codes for CASSLSSGRNNEQFF.

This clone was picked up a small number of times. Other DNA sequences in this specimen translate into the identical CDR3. For the CDR3, the DNA is TGTGCCAGCAGCTTAGGTGGGGACGAGCAGTACTTC. Its protein is CASSLGGDEQYF. V and J are TRBV7-9 and TRBJ2-7; unclear D gene. CDR1 is SEHNR and CDR2 is FQNEAQ in the germline V gene (reference sequence). V lost 1 base, J lost 5 bases, and 6 bases lay in between. This CDR3 contains 12 residues.

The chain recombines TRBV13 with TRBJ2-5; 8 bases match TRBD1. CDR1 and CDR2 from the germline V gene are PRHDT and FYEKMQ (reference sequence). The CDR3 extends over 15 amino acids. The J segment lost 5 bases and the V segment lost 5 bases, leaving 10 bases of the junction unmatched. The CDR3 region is CASSGMTGDYETQYF. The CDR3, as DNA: TGTGCCAGCAGCGGAATGACAGGGGATTACGAGACCCAGTACTTC. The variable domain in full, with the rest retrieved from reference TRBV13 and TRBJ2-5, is AAGVIQSPRHLIKEKRETATLKCYPIPRHDTVYWYQQGPGQDPQFLISFYEKMQSDKGSIPDRFSAQQFSDYHSELNMSSLELGDSALYFCASSGMTGDYETQYFGPGTRLLVL.

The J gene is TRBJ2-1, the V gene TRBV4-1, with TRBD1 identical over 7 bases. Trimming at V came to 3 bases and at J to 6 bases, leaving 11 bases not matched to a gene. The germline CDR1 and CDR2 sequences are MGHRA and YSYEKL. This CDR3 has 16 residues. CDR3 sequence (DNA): TGCGCCAGCAGCCACCCCCGGGACAGCTTACTCAATGAGCAGTTCTTC. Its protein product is CASSHPRDSLLNEQFF.

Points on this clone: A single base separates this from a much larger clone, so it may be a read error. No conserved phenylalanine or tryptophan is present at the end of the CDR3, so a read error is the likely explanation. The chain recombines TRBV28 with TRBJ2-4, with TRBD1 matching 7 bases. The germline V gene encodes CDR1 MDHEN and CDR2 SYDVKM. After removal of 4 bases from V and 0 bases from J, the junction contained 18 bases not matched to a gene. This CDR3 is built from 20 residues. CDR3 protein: CASSSIRPGTVNLAKNIQYL. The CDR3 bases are TGTGCCAGCAGTTCCATACGTCCCGGGACAGTAAATCTAGCCAAAAACATTCAGTACCTC.

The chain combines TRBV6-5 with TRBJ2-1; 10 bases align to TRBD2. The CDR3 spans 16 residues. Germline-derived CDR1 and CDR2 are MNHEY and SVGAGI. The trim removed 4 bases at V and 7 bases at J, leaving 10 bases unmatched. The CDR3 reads CASSSKPGLAVNEQFF. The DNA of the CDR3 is TGTGCCAGCAGTTCCAAACCCGGACTAGCGGTAAATGAGCAGTTCTTC.

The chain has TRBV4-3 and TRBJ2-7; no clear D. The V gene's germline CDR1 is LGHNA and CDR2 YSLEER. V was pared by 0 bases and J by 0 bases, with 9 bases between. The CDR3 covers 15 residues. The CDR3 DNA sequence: TGCGCCAGCAGCCAAGATTACAGTATCTCCTACGAGCAGTACTTC. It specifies CASSQDYSISYEQYF.

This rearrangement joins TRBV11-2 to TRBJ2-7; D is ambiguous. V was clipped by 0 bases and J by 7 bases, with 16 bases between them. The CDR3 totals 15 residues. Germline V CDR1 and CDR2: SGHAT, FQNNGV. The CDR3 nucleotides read TGTGCCAGCAGCTTAGATTCTGGGTACAGTCGGGAGCAGTACTTC. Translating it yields CASSLDSGYSREQYF.

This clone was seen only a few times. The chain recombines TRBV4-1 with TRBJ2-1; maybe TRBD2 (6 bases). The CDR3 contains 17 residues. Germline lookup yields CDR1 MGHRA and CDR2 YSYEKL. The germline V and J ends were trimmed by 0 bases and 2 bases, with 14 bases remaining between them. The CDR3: CASSQEGPAGTYNEQFF. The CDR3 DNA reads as TGCGCCAGCAGCCAAGAGGGTCCGGCGGGGACCTACAATGAGCAGTTCTTC.

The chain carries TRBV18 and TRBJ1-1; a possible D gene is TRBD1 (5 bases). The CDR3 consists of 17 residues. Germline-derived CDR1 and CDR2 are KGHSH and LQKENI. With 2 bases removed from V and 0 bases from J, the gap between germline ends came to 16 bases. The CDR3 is CASSPSAGTFMNTEAFF. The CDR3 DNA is TGTGCCAGCTCACCATCCGCGGGGACCTTCATGAACACTGAAGCTTTCTTT.